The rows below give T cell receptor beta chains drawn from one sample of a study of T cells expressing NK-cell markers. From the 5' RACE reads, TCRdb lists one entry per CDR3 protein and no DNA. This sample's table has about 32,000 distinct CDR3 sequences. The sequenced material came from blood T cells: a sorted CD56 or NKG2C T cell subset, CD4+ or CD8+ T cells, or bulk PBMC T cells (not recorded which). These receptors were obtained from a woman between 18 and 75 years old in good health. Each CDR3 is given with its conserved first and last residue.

CDR3 protein: CASSQDRGRRNTGELFF
V gene: TRBV4-1
J gene: TRBJ2-2

CDR3 protein: CASSESLAPNEQFF
V gene: TRBV6-1
J gene: TRBJ2-1

CDR3 protein: CATSDLQGFGNEQFF
V gene: TRBV24-1
J gene: TRBJ2-1

CDR3 protein: CASSLGTAYQETQYF
V gene: TRBV5-1
J gene: TRBJ2-5

CDR3 protein: CASSPASPGNYGYTF
V gene: TRBV5-1
J gene: TRBJ1-2

CDR3 protein: CASSPGWSGNTIYF
V gene: TRBV3-1
J gene: TRBJ1-3

CDR3 protein: CASSSSLPLSRTETQYF
V gene: TRBV3-1
J gene: TRBJ2-5

CDR3 protein: CASSDWGGGYTF
V gene: TRBV6-1
J gene: TRBJ1-2

CDR3 protein: CSAAGWTATNEKLFF
V gene: TRBV20-1
J gene: TRBJ1-4

CDR3 protein: CASSLSAGTIYEQYF
V gene: TRBV27
J gene: TRBJ2-7

CDR3 protein: CASSLGHGGPYF
V gene: TRBV7-9
J gene: TRBJ2-5

CDR3 protein: CASSSQGSYEQYF
V gene: TRBV11-2
J gene: TRBJ2-7

CDR3 protein: CASSPSGVLPQHF
V gene: TRBV7-9
J gene: TRBJ1-5

CDR3 protein: CANVSSTDTQYF
V gene: TRBV6-4
J gene: TRBJ2-3

CDR3 protein: CASSWGPEGADTQYF
V gene: TRBV5-1
J gene: TRBJ2-3

CDR3 protein: CASSQNSVGLGETQYF
V gene: TRBV7-9
J gene: TRBJ2-5

CDR3 protein: CASSLQGTANTGELFF
V gene: TRBV7-3
J gene: TRBJ2-2

CDR3 protein: CASSARGDRGSTGELFF
V gene: TRBV9
J gene: TRBJ2-2

CDR3 protein: CASSQQGQLGYTF
V gene: TRBV4-1
J gene: TRBJ1-2

CDR3 protein: CASSATGVSSYEQYF
V gene: TRBV5-6
J gene: TRBJ2-7

CDR3 protein: CASSRGGAYNEQFF
V gene: TRBV4-2
J gene: TRBJ2-1

CDR3 protein: CASSWTGFSYEQYF
V gene: TRBV27
J gene: TRBJ2-7

CDR3 protein: CARDRDPGGDEQFF
V gene: TRBV2
J gene: TRBJ2-1

CDR3 protein: CASTARGGNTEAFF
V gene: TRBV27
J gene: TRBJ1-1

CDR3 protein: CASSPPGQGSYEQYF
V gene: TRBV12-3/TRBV12-4
J gene: TRBJ2-7

CDR3 protein: CASSLRAQGTEAFF
V gene: TRBV7-9
J gene: TRBJ1-1

CDR3 protein: CASSDRGGAYNEQFF
V gene: TRBV2
J gene: TRBJ2-1

CDR3 protein: CASSQVGTGEVEQYF
V gene: TRBV4-2
J gene: TRBJ2-7

CDR3 protein: CASRPQGNYGYTF
V gene: TRBV27
J gene: TRBJ1-2

CDR3 protein: CASSVSAPSYEQYF
V gene: TRBV4-1
J gene: TRBJ2-7

CDR3 protein: CASSSSRDREQYF
V gene: TRBV7-9
J gene: TRBJ2-7

CDR3 protein: CASSYSTGNEQYF
V gene: TRBV6-5
J gene: TRBJ2-7

CDR3 protein: CASSQAQGGEETQYF
V gene: TRBV4-1
J gene: TRBJ2-5

CDR3 protein: CASSYSAGERTGELFF
V gene: TRBV6-5
J gene: TRBJ2-2

CDR3 protein: CASTLSGDNEQFF
V gene: TRBV7-9
J gene: TRBJ2-1

CDR3 protein: CASSPPGLVQETQYF
V gene: TRBV7-8
J gene: TRBJ2-5

CDR3 protein: CASSLLNEQFF
V gene: TRBV5-1
J gene: TRBJ2-1

CDR3 protein: CASSLGGLNEQFF
V gene: TRBV11-2
J gene: TRBJ2-1

CDR3 protein: CASSLGVNTGELFF
V gene: TRBV12-3/TRBV12-4
J gene: TRBJ2-2

CDR3 protein: CSAMGRGAHEQYF
V gene: TRBV20-1
J gene: TRBJ2-7

CDR3 protein: CATSGEGEDTGELFF
V gene: TRBV24-1
J gene: TRBJ2-2

CDR3 protein: CASSSIRSQRYSYNEQFF
V gene: TRBV12-3/TRBV12-4
J gene: TRBJ2-1

CDR3 protein: CASSLGEGEQYF
V gene: TRBV7-9
J gene: TRBJ2-7

CDR3 protein: CASNRGTEIYGYTF
V gene: TRBV5-5
J gene: TRBJ1-2